Each of the 6 T cell receptor beta chains below was sequenced from the same sample in a study of cytomegalovirus exposure and HLA in healthy donors. Vbeta (60) and Jbeta (13) primers were used in the PCR. Produced via immunoSEQ multiplex PCR; TCRdb's table is partial and in-frame only. The data hold approximately 210,000 clones, with about three quarters observed a single time. The source material was PBMCs. These receptors came from a woman aged 40-49 years in good health and CMV-seronegative.

This clone has just one count. The genes are TRBV7-8 and TRBJ1-3, with 7 bases aligning to TRBD1. Germline CDR1 and CDR2: SGHVS and FQNEAQ. The ends lost 5 bases at V and 4 bases at J; junction bases unmatched: 5. The CDR3 runs to 14 residues. The CDR3 here is CASSATGSGNTIYF. CDR3 nucleotides: TGTGCCAGCAGCGCGACAGGGTCCGGAAACACCATATATTTT.

This sequence joins TRBV7-9 and TRBJ2-1; possibly TRBD2 for D (5 bases). The CDR3 loop spans 15 amino acids. CDR1 is SEHNR and CDR2 is FQNEAQ in the germline V gene (reference sequence). Trimming pared 1 base from V and 9 bases from J, leaving 16 bases between. The CDR3 region has the DNA TGTGCCAGCAGCTTAGTAGTCTTGGGAGAGGGTGAGCAGTTCTTC. This translates into CASSLVVLGEGEQFF.

The chain employs TRBV7-6 and TRBJ2-1; 9 bases align to TRBD2. Germline loops: CDR1 SGHVS, CDR2 FNYEAQ. The V gene end was trimmed by 6 bases and the J gene end by 0 bases; junction bases not matched to a gene: 3. This CDR3 is built from 15 residues. CDR3 protein: CASSYSGSSYNEQFF. DNA of the CDR3: TGTGCCAGCAGTTATAGCGGGAGCTCCTACAATGAGCAGTTCTTC.

The CDR3 nucleotides are TGTGCCAGCAGCTTGCTTGGTCAGTCCTACAATGAGCAGTTCTTC. This gives the protein CASSLLGQSYNEQFF. The gene calls are TRBV5-4 and TRBJ2-1; D is unresolved. From germline, CDR1 is SGHNT and CDR2 YYREEE (reference sequence). Trimming removed 1 base at V and 1 base at J, with 9 bases between. This CDR3 comprises 15 residues.

Here the CDR3 DNA reads TGTGCCAGCAGCTGGGACAGCCGGCGGTTTGATAGCAATCAGCCCCAGCATTTT. Translation gives CASSWDSRRFDSNQPQHF. The chain has TRBV2 and TRBJ1-5; 7 nucleotides match TRBD1. Germline values: CDR1 SNHLY, CDR2 FYNNEI. This CDR3 has 18 amino acids. The trim removed 6 bases at V and 0 bases at J, leaving 14 bases unmatched.

This clone has a handful of counts. The V gene is TRBV4-2, the J gene TRBJ2-5; 9 bases agree with TRBD2. CDR1 LGHNA and CDR2 YNFKEQ come from the germline V gene. After removal of 1 base from V and 0 bases from J, the junction contained 0 bases not matched to a gene. The CDR3 consists of 15 residues. The CDR3 nucleotides are TGTGCCAGCAGCCAAGTAGCGGGAGACCAAGAGACCCAGTACTTC. Its protein product is CASSQVAGDQETQYF.